This T cell receptor (beta chain) was recorded in a study of OX40 agonist ivuxolimab in advanced cancers. About the study: The study treated patients with ivuxolimab, an agonistic anti-OX40 (CD134) antibody.

TCRdb's table, derived via immunoSEQ multiplex PCR, lists solely in-frame clones and lacks some. The sample lists over 65,000 clones; approximately 90% were seen once. A history of autoimmune disease or systemic immunosuppression excluded patients. At baseline, cycle 4 day 1, and cycle 7 day 1, blood was sampled. V was cut by 5 bases and J by 9 bases, with 23 bases left in between. The CDR3 spans 15 residues. CDR1 is SEHNR and CDR2 is FQNEAQ in the germline V gene (reference sequence). With respect to this clone: Its specificity is unknown.

Study results and caveats: The mean number of expanded clones was higher in CD8+ T cells than in CD4+.

Sequencing was performed on CD4+ or CD8+ T cells sorted from blood, taken in a trial of the OX40 agonist ivuxolimab. The receptor was isolated from an adult with an advanced solid tumor such as melanoma, head and neck, liver or kidney cancer. V gene TRBV7-9 combines with J gene TRBJ2-7; possible D gene TRBD1, 9 bases. CDR3 sequence reads: CASSPARQGGLGQYF. The CDR3 DNA reads TGTGCCAGCAGCCCCGCTAGACAGGGGGGACTAGGGCAGTACTTC.